The 20 T cell receptor beta chains in this list originate from one sample, sequenced in a study of blood T cell repertoires in COVID-19. Using immunoSEQ multiplex PCR, the repertoire was profiled, and TCRdb retains in-frame clones only, with some absent. Of more than 300,000 clones in the sample, 85% to 90% were seen once. The sequenced sample consisted of peripheral blood. The receptors were gathered from a woman under 40 with COVID-19, enrolled during active disease.

The V gene is TRBV18, the J gene TRBJ1-1; no clear D gene. CDR3 size: 15 residues. V was trimmed by 3 bases and J by 8 bases, leaving 19 bases between them. The V gene's germline CDR1 is KGHSH and CDR2 LQKENI. CDR3 sequence: CASSPPAAVNVEAFF. Written as DNA, the CDR3 is TGTGCCAGCTCACCTCCGGCGGCGGTGAATGTGGAAGCTTTCTTT.

The chain is built from TRBV19 and TRBJ2-1; D is perhaps TRBD1 (5 bases). V was pared by 1 base and J by 2 bases, with 9 bases between. This CDR3 region has 15 residues. Germline V gene data show CDR1 as LNHDA and CDR2 as SQIVND (reference sequence). The CDR3 DNA follows: TGTGCCAGTAGTATAGCAGGGTGGGCCTACAATGAGCAGTTCTTC. It is translated as CASSIAGWAYNEQFF.

The rearrangement links TRBV7-2 to TRBJ1-2, with D possibly matching TRBD1 (6 bases). The CDR3 covers 12 residues. V shed 2 bases and J shed 8 bases, with 9 bases lying between them. Looked up from germline, CDR1 is SGHTA and CDR2 is FQGNSA. The DNA of the CDR3 is TGTGCCAGCAGCTTATTCCAGGGGGGCTACACCTTC. It codes for CASSLFQGGYTF.

The chain recombines TRBV19 with TRBJ1-3; the match to TRBD1 covers 7 bases. The CDR3 contains 15 residues. The germline V gene encodes CDR1 LNHDA and CDR2 SQIVND (reference sequence). V dropped 2 bases and J dropped 2; count of bases not matched to a gene: 3. The DNA for the CDR3 is TGTGCCAGTAGTATAAGGGACAGTGCTGGAAACACCATATATTTT. It translates to CASSIRDSAGNTIYF.

The chain has TRBV9 and TRBJ1-1, with 7 positions matching TRBD1. The length of the CDR3 is 15 residues. The J segment lost 0 bases and the V segment lost 3 bases, leaving 5 bases of the junction unmatched. Looked up from germline, CDR1 is SGDLS and CDR2 is YYNGEE. This CDR3 is CASSAGTAMNTEAFF. The CDR3 DNA follows: TGTGCCAGCAGCGCCGGGACAGCCATGAACACTGAAGCTTTCTTT.

This clone was recorded once. This chain connects TRBV4-1 to TRBJ2-3, with TRBD2 matching over 7 bases. J was trimmed by 4 bases and V by 1 base; bases with no gene match: 5. The CDR3 is 15 residues long. Germline lookup yields CDR1 MGHRA and CDR2 YSYEKL. CDR3 sequence reads: CASSQGGAGSDTQYF. CDR3 in DNA: TGCGCCAGCAGCCAAGGGGGAGCGGGGTCAGATACGCAGTATTTT.

The chain has TRBV19 and TRBJ2-2, with a weak D call TRBD1 (5 bases). V lost 4 bases and J 3 bases, leaving 9 bases between the germline ends. Germline V lookup: CDR1 LNHDA, CDR2 SQIVND (reference sequence). The CDR3 runs to 14 residues. The CDR3 coding sequence is TGTGCCAGTAGTACACAGGTGCACACCGGGGAGCTGTTTTTT. This translates into CASSTQVHTGELFF.

In this sample, this clone turned up a few times. The chain combines TRBV7-9 with TRBJ2-1; D not resolved. The CDR3 runs to 15 residues. Germline CDR1 reads SEHNR; CDR2 reads FQNEAQ (reference sequence). The V end lost 1 base, the J end lost 3 bases, and 10 bases lay between the germline ends. CDR3 coding DNA: TGTGCCAGCAGCTTAGTTGGCGGTTTCTACAATGAGCAGTTCTTC. Protein product: CASSLVGGFYNEQFF. Full variable domain (missing parts from reference TRBV7-9 and TRBJ2-1): DTGVSQNPRHKITKRGQNVTFRCDPISEHNRLYWYRQTLGQGPEFLTYFQNEAQLEKSRLLSDRFSAERPKGSFSTLEIQRTEQGDSAMYLCASSLVGGFYNEQFFGPGTRLTVL.

There are a few counts of this clone. The CDR3 bases are TGTGCCAGCAGTGAGAGCTCCTACGAGCAGTACGTC. This encodes CASSESSYEQYV. This chain connects TRBV2 to TRBJ2-7; D gene unclear. Germline CDR1 is SNHLY and CDR2 is FYNNEI. Trimming left V 3 bases short and J 0 bases short, with 3 bases between. The CDR3 has 12 residues.

This sequence joins TRBV10-3 and TRBJ1-5, with 9 bases identical to TRBD1. This CDR3 has 13 residues. Germline V gene lookup returns CDR1 ENHRY and CDR2 SYGVKD. The V gene end was trimmed by 8 bases and the J gene end by 7 bases; junction bases not matched to a gene: 6. CDR3 bases: TGTGCCATCTCGGGACAGGGTAGCCAGCCCCAGCATTTT. Protein product: CAISGQGSQPQHF.

Written as DNA, the CDR3 is TGTGCCAGCAGTTTCCAAGGGGAAAATCAGCCCCAGCATTTT. This translates into CASSFQGENQPQHF. This chain links TRBV7-9 with TRBJ1-5, with a tentative D call TRBD1 (5 bases). Trimming stripped 6 bases from V and 4 bases from J, with 13 bases between. The CDR3 extends over 14 amino acids. Germline lookup yields CDR1 SEHNR and CDR2 FQNEAQ (reference sequence).

The chain is built from TRBV5-1 and TRBJ1-5; no clear D. The V end lost 4 bases, the J end lost 0 bases, and 11 bases lay between the germline ends. The germline CDR1 and CDR2 sequences are SGHRS and YFSETQ. The CDR3 consists of 15 residues. CDR3 residues: CASSPGSYSNQPQHF. The CDR3 DNA follows: TGCGCCAGCAGCCCGGGGAGTTATAGCAATCAGCCCCAGCATTTT.

As to this clone: The same CDR3 is also encoded by other DNA sequences in this sample. The genes are TRBV5-1 and TRBJ1-2, with 8 bases matching TRBD1. The V segment lost 0 bases and the J segment 3 bases; nucleotides outside the gene matches: 4. Per germline, CDR1 SGHRS and CDR2 YFSETQ. There are 15 residues in the CDR3. CDR3 DNA sequence: TGCGCCAGCAGCTTGGCGGGGACAGGAGACTATGGCTACACCTTC. Its protein product is CASSLAGTGDYGYTF.

This clone is deemed large. The J gene is TRBJ2-1, the V gene TRBV3-1 (or the pseudogene TRBV3-2), with D unclear. The CDR3 runs 10 residues. Germline CDR1 reads LGHDT; CDR2 reads YNNKEL (reference sequence). Trimming took 10 bases from V and 3 from J, leaving 4 bases between them. CDR3 bases: TGTGCCATCGTCTACAATGAGCAGTTCTTC. Translation gives CAIVYNEQFF.

The chain has TRBV23-1 and TRBJ2-2; no firm D call. TRBV23-1 is identified as an open reading frame with a role that is uncertain. The V end was cut by 0 bases, the J end by 5 bases, with 19 bases between. CDR3 size: 18 residues. The CDR3 reads CASSQSPTAETVTGELFF. The DNA of the CDR3 is TGCGCCAGCAGTCAATCTCCCACCGCAGAAACAGTAACCGGGGAGCTGTTTTTT.

This rearrangement joins TRBV5-1 to TRBJ2-5; 11 bases match TRBD2. The CDR3 spans 13 residues. The junction had 3 bases not matched to a gene; V was cut back by 8 bases and J by 3 bases. Germline assignment: CDR1 SGHRS and CDR2 YFSETQ. The CDR3 bases are TGCGCCAGTAGCGGGGGGGCCGAAGAGACCCAGTACTTC. It encodes CASSGGAEETQYF.

The chain is built from TRBV6-2 or TRBV6-3 and TRBJ1-2; 8 nucleotides line up with TRBD1. Trimming at V came to 0 bases and at J to 4 bases, leaving 4 bases not matched to a gene. The CDR3 contains 15 residues. From germline, CDR1 is MNHEY and CDR2 SVGEGT. CDR3 region: CASSYSRTGTYGYTF. As DNA, the CDR3 is TGTGCCAGCAGTTACTCGCGGACAGGGACCTATGGCTACACCTTC.

J is TRBJ1-1 and V is TRBV6-1, with unresolved D. Deletions cut 2 bases from V and 0 bases from J, with 16 bases between. The CDR3 totals 17 residues. Germline CDR1 MNHNS, CDR2 SASEGT. CDR3 sequence: CASSEFGESYMNTEAFF. CDR3 nucleotide sequence: TGTGCCAGCAGTGAATTCGGGGAGTCCTACATGAACACTGAAGCTTTCTTT.

CDR3 residues: CASGSYRGQGFVYGYTF. For the CDR3, the DNA is TGTGCTAGTGGTTCCTACCGGGGACAGGGATTTGTCTATGGCTACACCTTC. This chain uses TRBV12-5 with TRBJ1-2; 9 bases are shared with TRBD1. V was clipped by 4 bases and J by 4 bases; unmatched bases: 13. Germline values: CDR1 LGHNT, CDR2 FRNRAP. The CDR3 is 17 amino acids.

CDR3 loop: CASSLGSGQTDEKLFF. The CDR3 coding sequence is TGTGCCAGCAGCTTGGGTAGTGGGCAGACCGATGAAAAACTGTTTTTT. This sequence joins TRBV5-6 and TRBJ1-4, with D unresolved. The CDR3 has 16 residues. Germline V lookup: CDR1 SGHDT, CDR2 YYEEEE. Trimming left V 0 bases short and J 6 bases short, with 15 bases between.